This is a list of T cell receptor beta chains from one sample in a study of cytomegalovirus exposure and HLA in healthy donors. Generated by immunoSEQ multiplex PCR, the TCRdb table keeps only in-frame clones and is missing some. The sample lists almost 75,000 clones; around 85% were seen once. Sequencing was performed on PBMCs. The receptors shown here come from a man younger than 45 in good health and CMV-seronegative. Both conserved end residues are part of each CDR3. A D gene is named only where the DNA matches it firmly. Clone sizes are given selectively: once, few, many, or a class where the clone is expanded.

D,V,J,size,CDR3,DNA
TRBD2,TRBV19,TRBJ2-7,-,CASSLSGTRAYEQYF,TGTGCCAGTAGTTTGTCCGGGACTAGAGCCTACGAGCAGTACTTC
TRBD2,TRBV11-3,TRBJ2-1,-,CASSLDRLAGGRIDEQFF,TGTGCCAGCAGCTTAGACCGACTAGCGGGAGGGCGTATAGATGAGCAGTTCTTC
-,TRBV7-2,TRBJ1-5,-,CASSSVGPGIASNQPQHF,TGTGCCAGCAGCTCTGTCGGGCCGGGAATTGCTAGCAATCAGCCCCAGCATTTT
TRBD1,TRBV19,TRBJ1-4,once,CASQGQVDKLFF,TGTGCCAGTCAAGGACAGGTGGACAAACTGTTTTTT
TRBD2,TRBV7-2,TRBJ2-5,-,CASSLQAGETQYF,TGTGCCAGCAGCTTACAAGCGGGGGAGACCCAGTACTTC
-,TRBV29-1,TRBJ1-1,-,CSVAAGNTEAFF,TGCAGCGTTGCCGCCGGGAACACTGAAGCTTTCTTT
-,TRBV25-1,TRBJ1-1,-,CASRGGNTEAFF,TGTGCCAGCAGGGGGGGGAACACTGAAGCTTTCTTT
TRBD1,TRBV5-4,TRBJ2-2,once,CASSYLGTGLGTGELFF,TGTGCCAGCAGCTATTTGGGGACAGGGTTGGGCACCGGGGAGCTGTTTTTT
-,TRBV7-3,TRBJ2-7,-,CASSLQAGSYEQYF,TGTGCCAGCAGCTTACAGGCAGGGTCCTACGAGCAGTACTTC
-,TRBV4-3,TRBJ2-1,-,CASSQSRNGYNEQFF,TGCGCCAGCAGCCAATCTCGTAACGGCTACAATGAGCAGTTCTTC
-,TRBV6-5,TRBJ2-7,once,CASSFDGAYEQYF,TGTGCCAGCAGCTTCGACGGAGCCTACGAGCAGTACTTC
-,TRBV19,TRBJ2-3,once,CASSGARPDTQYF,TGTGCCAGTAGTGGGGCCCGACCAGATACGCAGTATTTT
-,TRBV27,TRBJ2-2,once,CASSMYTNTGELFF,TGTGCCAGCAGTATGTACACGAACACCGGGGAGCTGTTTTTT
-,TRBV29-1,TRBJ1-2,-,CSAVRGGNNYGYTF,TGCAGCGCCGTGAGGGGGGGTAACAACTATGGCTACACCTTC
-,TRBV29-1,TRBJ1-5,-,CSVDFGNNQPQHF,TGCAGCGTTGATTTCGGGAATAATCAGCCCCAGCATTTT
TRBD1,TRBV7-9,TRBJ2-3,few,CASNQGQPGVDTQYF,TGTGCCAGCAACCAGGGACAGCCTGGGGTAGATACGCAGTATTTT
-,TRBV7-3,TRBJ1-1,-,CASSPGGNTEAFF,TGTGCCAGCAGCCCCGGGGGAAACACTGAAGCTTTCTTT
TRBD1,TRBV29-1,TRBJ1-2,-,CSVRRGVGYTF,TGCAGCGTCCGCAGGGGGGTTGGCTACACCTTC
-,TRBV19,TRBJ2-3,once,CASSIQGGETDTQYF,TGTGCCAGTAGTATTCAAGGGGGAGAGACAGATACGCAGTATTTT
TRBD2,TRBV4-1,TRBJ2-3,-,CASSQGLAGGPARPDTQYF,TGCGCCAGCAGCCAGGGACTAGCGGGAGGCCCCGCTCGCCCAGATACGCAGTATTTT
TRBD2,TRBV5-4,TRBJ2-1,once,CASSFASGGTSYNEQFF,TGTGCCAGCAGCTTCGCTAGCGGGGGAACCTCCTACAATGAGCAGTTCTTC
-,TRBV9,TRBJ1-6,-,CASSAVGRSDASPLHF,TGTGCCAGCAGCGCCGTGGGGCGGTCCGATGCCTCACCCCTCCACTTT
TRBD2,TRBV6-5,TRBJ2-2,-,CASRPTSGHTGELFF,TGTGCCAGCAGACCTACTAGCGGGCACACCGGGGAGCTGTTTTTT
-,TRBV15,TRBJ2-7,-,CATSSNKSLYEQYF,TGTGCCACCAGCTCAAACAAGTCCCTCTACGAGCAGTACTTC
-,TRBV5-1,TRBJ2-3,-,CASSSLVGRGTDTQYF,TGCGCCAGCAGCTCCCTTGTCGGGAGAGGGACAGATACGCAGTATTTT
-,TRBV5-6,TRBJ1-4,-,CASSSIATNEKLFF,TGTGCCAGCAGCTCAATTGCAACTAATGAAAAACTGTTTTTT
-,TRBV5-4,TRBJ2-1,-,CASSTGTGFKVIVNEQFF,TGTGCCAGCAGCACCGGAACAGGGTTCAAAGTAATAGTCAATGAGCAGTTCTTC
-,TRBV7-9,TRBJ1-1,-,CASSLGPRDTEAFF,TGTGCCAGCAGCTTAGGCCCCCGGGACACTGAAGCTTTCTTT
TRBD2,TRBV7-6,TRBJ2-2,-,CASSFDGLVAGELFF,TGTGCCAGCAGCTTCGACGGACTAGTTGCCGGGGAGCTGTTTTTT
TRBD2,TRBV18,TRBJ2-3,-,CASSQRLAGGKDTQYF,TGTGCCAGCTCGCAGAGACTAGCGGGAGGAAAAGATACGCAGTATTTT
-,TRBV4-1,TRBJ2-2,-,CASIPKTGSGELFF,TGCGCCAGCATCCCTAAAACGGGGTCCGGGGAGCTGTTTTTT
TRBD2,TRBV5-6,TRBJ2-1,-,CASSWATSGAYNEQFF,TGTGCCAGCAGCTGGGCGACTAGCGGGGCATACAATGAGCAGTTCTTC
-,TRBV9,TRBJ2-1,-,CASSVRGGEQFF,TGTGCCAGCAGCGTAAGGGGGGGTGAGCAGTTCTTC
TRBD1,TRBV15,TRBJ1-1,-,CATSIVPGDRDTEAFF,TGTGCCACCAGCATAGTACCTGGGGACAGAGACACTGAAGCTTTCTTT
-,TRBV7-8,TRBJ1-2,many,CASSLDDKGHFVYGYTF,TGTGCCAGCAGCTTAGATGATAAGGGGCATTTCGTCTATGGCTACACCTTC
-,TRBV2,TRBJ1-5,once,CASSPPQAYSNQPQHF,TGTGCCAGCAGCCCCCCCCAGGCGTATAGCAATCAGCCCCAGCATTTT
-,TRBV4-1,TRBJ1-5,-,CASSQVVRGSNQPQHF,TGCGCCAGCAGCCAAGTCGTTAGGGGCAGCAATCAGCCCCAGCATTTT
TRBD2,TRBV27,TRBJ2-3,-,CASSFGLAGEIGTDTQYF,TGTGCCAGCAGTTTCGGGCTAGCGGGGGAGATCGGCACAGATACGCAGTATTTT
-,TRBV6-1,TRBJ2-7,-,CASTNGYEQYF,TGTGCCAGCACCAACGGGTACGAGCAGTACTTC
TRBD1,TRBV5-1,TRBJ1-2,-,CASSEQGASGYTF,TGCGCCAGCAGCGAACAGGGGGCAAGTGGCTACACCTTC